The T cell receptor beta chain described here comes from a study of T cell repertoires in cytomegalovirus infection (dated by TCRdb to the late 2010s). Some background on the complete study: Donor HLA type was relevant to the analysis, as public TCR beta signatures indicated carriage of CMV infection together with the matching HLA type.

Sequencing was carried out with an Illumina HiSeq 1500. Starting from the raw public reads, TCRdb applied fastp trimming at Q25, assembled clones with MiXCR and retained in-frame beta chains. CDR3 protein sequences are deduplicated, and each keeps its most common genes and DNA. The table for this sample lists more than 650,000 distinct CDR3 sequences; approximately 40% of them were counted only once. The ten largest make up around 2.8% of the sample. Taken from cysteine to phenylalanine, the CDR3 has 15 residues. Only CDR3 DNA is held: 45 bases, read in frame from base 1. At the junction V is shortened by 8 bases and J by 3 bases; bases outside the gene matches: 10. Based on the germline V gene, the CDR1 and CDR2 sequences are MDHEN and SYDVKM. As concerns this clonotype: Its binding antigen is unknown. Base quality data are lacking; no much larger clone is found one base away.

General findings and caveats noted by the study authors: Carriers of CMV infection plus the relevant HLA type were discriminated by the cumulative frequency of public TCR beta family members in the study cohort and in an independent roughly 350-donor cohort. The ex vivo response was dominated by HLA-C-restricted CMV-specific TCR beta clonotypes, which also provided the single most frequent clonotype in two of eight donors.

The TCR originated in a human donor in good health (CMV status not recorded). Some clones in this sample may be carry-over from other donors' samples. The rearranged chain carries TRBV28 and TRBJ2-1; TRBD1 matches 7 bases in the middle. Sequencing was performed on PBMCs. The nucleotide sequence reads as follows: TGTGCCAGCCAAGCACCGGGACAGAGCTACAATGAGCAGTTCTTC. This gives the protein CASQAPGQSYNEQFF. The full variable domain, with segments outside the CDR3 supplied by the reference TRBV28 and TRBJ2-1 proteins, appears as DVKVTQSSRYLVKRTGEKVFLECVQDMDHENMFWYRQDPGLGLRLIYFSYDVKMKEKGDIPEGYSVSREKKERFSLILESASTNQTSMYLCASQAPGQSYNEQFFGPGTRLTVL.